A single sample is the source of the 17 T cell receptor beta chains below, sequenced in a study of T-cell reconstitution after alpha-beta-depleted transplantation in children. Unique molecular identifiers tagged the TCRbeta library. TCRdb used MiXCR to reprocess the PCR reads, holding one entry per CDR3 protein. The data hold roughly 420,000 distinct CDR3 sequences, with about a sixth observed a single time. The input for sequencing was PBMCs, mostly from graft donor cells, taken 360 days after TCRalphabeta/CD19-depleted stem cell transplant. Receptors originate from a boy under two years old who had a stem cell transplant for Wiskott-Aldrich syndrome, so the T cells may come from the graft donor.

V is TRBV20-1 and J is TRBJ2-5, with a weak D call TRBD2 (6 bases). This CDR3 comprises 15 residues. Trimming removed 2 bases at V and 5 bases at J, with 18 bases between. Germline values: CDR1 DFQATT, CDR2 SNEGSKA (reference sequence). The CDR3 region has the DNA TGCAGTGCTAGACCCTGGGGGGTCGTTGAGGAGACCCAGTACTTC. Protein sequence: CSARPWGVVEETQYF.

The V gene is TRBV12-3 or TRBV12-4, the J gene TRBJ2-3; D possibly corresponds to TRBD2 (5 bases). The CDR3 spans 13 residues. V was trimmed by 6 bases and J by 6 bases, leaving 13 bases between them. The CDR3 bases are TGTGCCAGCAGCAACACTAGGACCGATACGCAGTATTTT. Translation gives CASSNTRTDTQYF.

This clonotype has a count of ten or more. One end of the junction does not line up with germline, which may come from a read error. The genes are TRBV14 and TRBJ2-1, with 8 bases that match TRBD2. The CDR3 has 12 amino acids. The germline CDR1 and CDR2 sequences are SGHDN and FVKESK. CDR3 sequence (DNA): TGTGCCAGCAGCCAAGGAGGCGGGAGGTGTATCTTC. This codes for CASSQGGGRCIF.

There are many counts of this clonotype. The chain uses TRBV20-1 and TRBJ2-1, with D perhaps matching TRBD1 (6 bases). Trimming left V 0 bases short and J 8 bases short, with 17 bases between. The CDR3 sequence is 15 residues long. Germline V gene sequence: CDR1 DFQATT, CDR2 SNEGSKA (reference sequence). CDR3 in amino acids: CSARDLGWAGDEQFF. The DNA of the CDR3 is TGCAGTGCTAGAGATCTTGGTTGGGCAGGGGATGAGCAGTTCTTC.

This clonotype was seen many times. The chain is built from TRBV10-3 and TRBJ2-1; the match to TRBD2 covers 7 bases. After removal of 1 base from V and 5 bases from J, the junction contained 5 bases not matched to a gene. This CDR3 comprises 15 residues. CDR1 is ENHRY and CDR2 is SYGVKD in the germline V gene. Written as DNA, the CDR3 is TGTGCCATCAGTGAGTGGGGGGGAAGACACAATGAGCAGTTCTTC. This gives the protein CAISEWGGRHNEQFF.

This clonotype was observed a handful of times. The chain recombines TRBV5-1 with TRBJ1-6; D is uncertain. The CDR3 is made up of 15 amino acids. Looked up from germline, CDR1 is SGHRS and CDR2 is YFSETQ. V was clipped by 0 bases and J by 7 bases, with 11 bases between them. This CDR3 is CASSLGGVSNSPLHF. In DNA, the CDR3 is TGCGCCAGCAGCTTGGGTGGGGTAAGCAATTCACCCCTCCACTTT.

This sequence joins TRBV10-3 and TRBJ2-2, with 10 nucleotides matching TRBD2. Trimming at V came to 9 bases and at J to 5 bases, leaving 6 bases not matched to a gene. The CDR3 is 14 residues long. Germline V gene data show CDR1 as ENHRY and CDR2 as SYGVKD. The CDR3 DNA sequence: TGTGCCATTCAGCTAGCGGGAGAAACCGGGGAGCTGTTTTTT. Translated, it gives CAIQLAGETGELFF.

The rearrangement uses TRBV12-3 or TRBV12-4 and TRBJ2-5; 10 bases align to TRBD1. The CDR3 sequence is 17 residues long. The V segment lost 7 bases and the J segment 1 base; nucleotides outside the gene matches: 12. The CDR3 spells CASTRGDRGVFQETQYF. CDR3 DNA: TGTGCCAGCACACGCGGGGACAGGGGCGTATTCCAAGAGACCCAGTACTTC.

The chain joins TRBV24-1 to TRBJ2-1; D remains ambiguous. The CDR3 covers 12 residues. CDR1 is KGHDR and CDR2 is SFDVKD in the germline V gene. Trimming took off 4 bases at V and 6 bases at J, with 6 bases between the two ends. This chain's CDR3 is CATSDFVNEQFF. In DNA, the CDR3 is TGTGCCACCAGTGACTTTGTCAATGAGCAGTTCTTC.

This chain uses TRBV20-1 with TRBJ2-1, with D possibly called TRBD1 or TRBD2 (6 bases each). The CDR3 is 11 residues long. Per the germline V gene, CDR1 is DFQATT and CDR2 is SNEGSKA (reference sequence). With 2 bases removed from V and 12 bases from J, the gap between germline ends came to 11 bases. The CDR3 bases are TGCAGTGCTAGACCAGGGGAGGTGCAGTTCTTC. The encoded protein is CSARPGEVQFF.

This clonotype was seen a handful of times. The chain joins TRBV5-5 to TRBJ2-1; 9 bases agree with TRBD1. Germline CDR1 and CDR2: SGHKS and YYEKEE (reference sequence). J lost 12 bases, V lost 6 bases, and 7 bases had no gene match. CDR3 length equals 12 residues. DNA of the CDR3: TGTGCCAGCACCCTGACAGGGGGTGGGCAGTTCTTC. Translating it yields CASTLTGGGQFF. The entire variable domain, with the rest obtained from reference TRBV5-5 and TRBJ2-1, is as follows: DAGVTQSPTHLIKTRGQQVTLRCSPISGHKSVSWYQQVLGQGPQFIFQYYEKEERGRGNFPDRFSARQFPNYSSELNVNALLLGDSALYLCASTLTGGGQFFGPGTRLTVL.

This chain connects TRBV7-2 to TRBJ2-3; 9 nucleotides align to TRBD2. After removal of 6 bases from V and 0 bases from J, the junction contained 7 bases not matched to a gene. The CDR3 sequence is 16 residues long. Germline V CDR1 and CDR2: SGHTA, FQGNSA. CDR3: CASRPSGTSSTDTQYF. Written as DNA, the CDR3 is TGTGCCAGCAGACCTTCCGGGACTAGCAGCACAGATACGCAGTATTTT. Full variable domain (remainder filled in from reference TRBV7-2 and TRBJ2-3): GAGVSQSPSNKVTEKGKDVELRCDPISGHTALYWYRQSLGQGLEFLIYFQGNSAPDKSGLPSDRFSAERTGGSVSTLTIQRTQQEDSAVYLCASRPSGTSSTDTQYFGPGTRLTVL.

As DNA, the CDR3 is TGTGCCAGCTGGGGATCAGGGACTGAAGCTTTCTTT. Protein: CASWGSGTEAFF. This rearrangement joins TRBV6-1 to TRBJ1-1, with D maybe TRBD1 (5 bases). Trimming cost V 8 bases and J 5 bases, with 12 bases left between them. This CDR3 contains 12 residues. The V gene's germline CDR1 is MNHNS and CDR2 SASEGT.

V is TRBV13 and J is TRBJ2-5; 8 bases are shared with TRBD1. Trimming removed 5 bases from V and 3 bases from J; junction bases left unmatched: 8. CDR3 length: 15 residues. Looked up from germline, CDR1 is PRHDT and CDR2 is FYEKMQ (reference sequence). The DNA of the CDR3 is TGTGCCAGCAGCGATCGGACAGGGCCGGAAGAGACCCAGTACTTC. Protein product: CASSDRTGPEETQYF. The full variable domain, rest sourced from reference TRBV13 and TRBJ2-5, is AAGVIQSPRHLIKEKRETATLKCYPIPRHDTVYWYQQGPGQDPQFLISFYEKMQSDKGSIPDRFSAQQFSDYHSELNMSSLELGDSALYFCASSDRTGPEETQYFGPGTRLLVL.

This clonotype has only a few counts. The chain couples TRBV10-1 to TRBJ1-1; D is possibly TRBD1 (5 bases). The CDR3 sequence is 16 residues long. V dropped 2 bases and J dropped 0 bases, with 13 bases sitting between them. CDR1 is WNHNN, CDR2 SYGVQD, per germline (reference sequence). The CDR3 coding sequence is TGCGCCAGCAGTGAGGCGGGACGGCCGATGAACACTGAAGCTTTCTTT. Its translation: CASSEAGRPMNTEAFF.

The chain couples TRBV14 to TRBJ2-7, with a tentative D call TRBD2 (6 bases). The CDR3 totals 17 residues. Germline CDR1 and CDR2: SGHDN and FVKESK. V was clipped by 0 bases and J by 0 bases, with 15 bases between them. This CDR3 is CASSQDWYSGFSYEQYF. The CDR3 DNA is TGTGCCAGCAGCCAAGACTGGTACAGCGGGTTCTCCTACGAGCAGTACTTC.

The V and J genes are TRBV25-1 and TRBJ2-2, with a tentative D call TRBD2 (6 bases). Germline V CDR1 and CDR2: MGHDK, SYGVNS. V was cut by 2 bases and J by 6 bases, with 7 bases left in between. There are 13 residues in the CDR3. The CDR3 sequence: CASSERESGELFF. The CDR3 coding sequence is TGTGCCAGCAGTGAACGGGAGTCCGGGGAGCTGTTTTTT.